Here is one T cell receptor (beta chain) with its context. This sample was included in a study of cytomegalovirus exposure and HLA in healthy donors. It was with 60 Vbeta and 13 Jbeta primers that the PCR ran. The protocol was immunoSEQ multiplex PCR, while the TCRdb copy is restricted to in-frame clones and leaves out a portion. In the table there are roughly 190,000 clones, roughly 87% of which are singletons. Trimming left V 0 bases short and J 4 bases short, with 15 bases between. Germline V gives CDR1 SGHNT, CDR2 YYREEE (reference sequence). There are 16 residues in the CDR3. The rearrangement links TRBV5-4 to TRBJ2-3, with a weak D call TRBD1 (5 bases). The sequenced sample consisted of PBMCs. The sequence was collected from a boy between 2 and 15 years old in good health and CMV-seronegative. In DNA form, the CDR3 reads TGTGCCAGCAGCTTGGCGACGCCGGGCAGGGCAGATACGCAGTATTTT. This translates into CASSLATPGRADTQYF.